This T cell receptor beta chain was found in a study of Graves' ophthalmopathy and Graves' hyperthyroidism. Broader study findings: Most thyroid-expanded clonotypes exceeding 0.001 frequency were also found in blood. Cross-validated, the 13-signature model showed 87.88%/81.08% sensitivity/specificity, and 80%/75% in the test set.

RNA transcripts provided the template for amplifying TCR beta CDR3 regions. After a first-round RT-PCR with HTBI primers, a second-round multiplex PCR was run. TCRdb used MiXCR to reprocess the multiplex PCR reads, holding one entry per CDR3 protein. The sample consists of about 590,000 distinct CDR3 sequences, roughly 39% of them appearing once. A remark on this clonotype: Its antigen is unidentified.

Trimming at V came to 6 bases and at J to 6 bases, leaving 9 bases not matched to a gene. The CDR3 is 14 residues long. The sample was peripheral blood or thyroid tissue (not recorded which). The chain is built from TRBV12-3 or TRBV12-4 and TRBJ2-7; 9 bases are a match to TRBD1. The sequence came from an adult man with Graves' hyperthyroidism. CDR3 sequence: CASRMGQGLTEQYF. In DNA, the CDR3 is TGTGCCAGCAGGATGGGACAGGGACTCACCGAGCAGTACTTC.